This T cell receptor (beta chain) was identified during a study of cytomegalovirus exposure and HLA in healthy donors. General study points: Relative to equally common others, HLA-associated TCR beta chains showed greater clonal expansion in a later analysis. Rare sequences made up most TCRs, while some public TCRs were found in many donors.

On this clone: What it binds is not known.

Germline V CDR1 and CDR2: MDHEN, SYDVKM. Trimming left V 4 bases short and J 0 bases short, with 13 bases between. The CDR3 has 15 amino acids. Primers: 60 Vbeta forward and 13 Jbeta reverse. Generated by immunoSEQ multiplex PCR, the TCRdb table keeps only in-frame clones and is missing some. This sample has roughly 96,000 clones, with 65% to 85% found just once. This receptor was identified in a female donor in good health and CMV-seropositive. V usage is TRBV28 and J usage is TRBJ2-7; D perhaps matches TRBD1 (5 bases). The sample was PBMCs. CDR3 DNA sequence: TGTGCCAGCAGTTCAAGACAGTCAGTCTCCTACGAGCAGTACTTC. Translating it yields CASSSRQSVSYEQYF.